The T cell receptor beta chain under discussion was sequenced for a study of cytomegalovirus exposure and HLA in healthy donors. For the study at large: Membership in the Caucasian-associated ancestry cluster was found for 75% to 85% of around 380 genotyped donors.

Regarding the study as a whole: An analysis that came later showed most CMV-associated TCR beta chains appearing HLA-restricted. Presence/absence analysis assumed near-uniform sequencing depth across donors. Within an earlier analysis, most TCR beta V segments proved productive either about 87% or about 30% of the time.

Germline lookup yields CDR1 SGHTA and CDR2 FQGNSA. There are 15 residues in the CDR3. Losses at the gene ends were 5 bases for V and 5 bases for J; bases not matched to a gene: 10. About this clone itself: Its cognate antigen is unknown.

Use of 60 Vbeta and 13 Jbeta primers characterized the PCR. Assay used: immunoSEQ multiplex PCR; TCRdb lists only in-frame clones, some missing. The sample contains 130,000 to 150,000 clones, about 73% of which appear only once. The TCR was taken from a man in his forties in good health and CMV-seropositive. The rearrangement links TRBV7-2 to TRBJ2-3; the match to TRBD2 covers 7 bases. Sequencing was carried out using PBMCs. The CDR3 loop is CASSPSAGERDTQYF. Written as DNA, the CDR3 is TGTGCCAGCAGCCCCTCTGCGGGGGAGAGAGATACGCAGTATTTT.